This passage covers 12 T cell receptor beta chains from one sample sequenced in a study of blood T cell repertoires in COVID-19. Produced via immunoSEQ multiplex PCR; TCRdb's table is partial and in-frame only. The sample contains 60,000 to 70,000 clones, 85% of which appear only once. The sequenced material came from peripheral blood. All receptors come from an older man with acute or convalescent COVID-19.

In its sample, this clone was seen once. V and J are TRBV7-7 and TRBJ2-5; 7 bases are a match to TRBD1. Germline-derived CDR1 and CDR2 are SSHAT and FNYEAQ (reference sequence). The CDR3 runs 15 residues. V lost 1 base and J lost 4; bases outside the gene matches: 6. For the CDR3, the DNA is TGTGCCAGCAGCTTAGGACAGGGCGCAGGAGAGACCCAGTACTTC. This codes for CASSLGQGAGETQYF. Complete variable domain (other parts from reference TRBV7-7 and TRBJ2-5): GAGVSQSPRYKVTKRGQDVTLRCDPISSHATLYWYQQALGQGPEFLTYFNYEAQPDKSGLPSDRFSAERPEGSISTLTIQRTEQRDSAMYRCASSLGQGAGETQYFGPGTRLLVL.

The genes are TRBV7-2 and TRBJ2-5; TRBD2 aligns across 11 bases. V shed 6 bases, J shed 5 bases, and the junction held 8 bases outside the gene matches. CDR3 length equals 15 residues. Germline CDR1 is SGHTA and CDR2 is FQGNSA. CDR3 region: CASRKTSGVGETQYF. The CDR3 DNA reads TGTGCCAGCAGAAAGACTAGCGGGGTGGGGGAGACCCAGTACTTC.

The chain carries TRBV10-1 and TRBJ1-1, with D unclear. V was pared by 7 bases and J by 0 bases, with 9 bases between. The CDR3 totals 13 residues. Germline lookup yields CDR1 WNHNN and CDR2 SYGVQD (reference sequence). The CDR3 region is CASTLDLNTEAFF. CDR3 sequence (DNA): TGCGCCAGCACTTTAGACTTGAACACTGAAGCTTTCTTT.

V gene TRBV24-1 combines with J gene TRBJ2-1, with D uncertain. The CDR3 sequence is 12 residues long. Trimming stripped 7 bases from V and 4 bases from J, with 7 bases between. Germline CDR1 KGHDR, CDR2 SFDVKD. The CDR3 sequence is CATSDNYNEQFF. The CDR3 region has the DNA TGTGCCACCAGCGACAATTACAATGAGCAGTTCTTC.

The chain couples TRBV11-2 to TRBJ2-7; 7 nucleotides align to TRBD1. Per germline, CDR1 SGHAT and CDR2 FQNNGV. The V segment lost 5 bases and the J segment 4 bases; nucleotides outside the gene matches: 5. The CDR3 is made up of 13 amino acids. In nucleotides, the CDR3 is TGTGCCAGCAGCCGGGACAGCGAATACGAGCAGTACTTC. Amino acid sequence: CASSRDSEYEQYF.

The rearrangement joins TRBV6-5 to TRBJ2-1, with 7 bases that match TRBD1. Per germline, CDR1 MNHEY and CDR2 SVGAGI. CDR3 length: 12 amino acids. Germline trimming cut 6 bases from V and 7 bases from J; bases unmatched to any gene: 3. The CDR3 is CASSATGNEQFF. In DNA form, the CDR3 reads TGTGCCAGCAGCGCGACAGGGAATGAGCAGTTCTTC.

The genes are TRBV28 and TRBJ2-7; D uncertain. CDR3 length equals 12 residues. V lost 5 bases to trimming and J lost 3 bases, with 8 bases between them. Looked up from germline, CDR1 is MDHEN and CDR2 is SYDVKM. Here the CDR3 reads CASSLRNYEQYF. The CDR3, as DNA: TGTGCCAGCAGTCTGAGAAACTACGAGCAGTACTTC.

This chain joins TRBV15 and TRBJ1-3; 9 positions match TRBD1. Germline V gene data show CDR1 as LNHNV and CDR2 as YYDKDF (reference sequence). The trim removed 4 bases at V and 4 bases at J, leaving 5 bases unmatched. The length of the CDR3 is 15 residues. CDR3 region: CATSMPGQGGNTIYF. CDR3 coding DNA: TGTGCCACCAGCATGCCGGGACAGGGAGGAAACACCATATATTTT.

The rearrangement links TRBV3-1 (or the pseudogene TRBV3-2) to TRBJ1-2; D is possibly TRBD1 (5 bases). Germline V gives CDR1 LGHDT, CDR2 YNNKEL (reference sequence). V was trimmed by 1 base and J by 6 bases, leaving 15 bases between them. There are 15 residues in the CDR3. The CDR3 protein is CASSQAQGRWNGYTF. The CDR3 DNA reads TGTGCCAGCAGCCAAGCGCAGGGTAGGTGGAATGGCTACACCTTC.

The chain has TRBV7-8 and TRBJ1-1; TRBD1 matches at 7 bases. The junction had 17 bases not matched to a gene; V was cut back by 5 bases and J by 5 bases. Germline CDR1 and CDR2: SGHVS and FQNEAQ. This CDR3 spans 17 amino acids. The CDR3 region is CASSILRRTGRGTEAFF. The CDR3 nucleotides read TGTGCCAGCAGCATCCTGCGCCGGACAGGACGGGGGACTGAAGCTTTCTTT.

J is TRBJ1-3 and V is TRBV9; no clear D. V was pared by 0 bases and J by 4 bases, with 11 bases between. Germline V gene lookup returns CDR1 SGDLS and CDR2 YYNGEE. The CDR3 has 15 amino acids. CDR3 nucleotide sequence: TGTGCCAGCAGCGTAGAAGGAGGGAGCGGAAACACCATATATTTT. Protein sequence: CASSVEGGSGNTIYF.

The J gene is TRBJ1-4, the V gene TRBV30, with 10 bases that match TRBD1. CDR1 is GTSNPN, CDR2 SVGIG, per germline (reference sequence). The CDR3 loop spans 15 amino acids. V was pared by 3 bases and J by 6 bases, with 7 bases of the junction left unmatched. The CDR3 reads CAWSHPGQGYEKLFF. In nucleotides, the CDR3 is TGTGCCTGGAGCCACCCGGGACAGGGGTATGAAAAACTGTTTTTT.